This entry features one TCR beta chain sequence. This specimen belongs to a study of blood T cell repertoires in COVID-19. Using immunoSEQ multiplex PCR, the repertoire was profiled, and TCRdb retains in-frame clones only, with some absent. The sample lists some 250,000 clones; around 88% were seen once. CDR1 is SGHRS, CDR2 YFSETQ, per germline. This CDR3 comprises 16 residues. Trimming cost V 0 bases and J 4 bases; bases outside gene matches: 8. Recovery meant two consecutive negative NP/OP PCR tests, professional clearance, or resolved symptoms. This clonotype was obtained from a man aged 35 to 55 who had recovered from COVID-19. This chain uses TRBV5-1 with TRBJ2-3; 7 positions agree with TRBD2. The sample was PBMCs or T cells enriched from blood (not recorded which). In DNA form, the CDR3 reads TGCGCCAGCAGCTTGGTGGCGGGAGTATTTCCAGATACGCAGTATTTT. It is translated as CASSLVAGVFPDTQYF.